Below are 13 T cell receptor beta chains sequenced from a single sample in a study of blood T cell repertoires in COVID-19. Assay used: immunoSEQ multiplex PCR; TCRdb lists only in-frame clones, some missing. The sample holds under 300,000 clones, around nine tenths seen once. Sequencing was done on a sample of peripheral blood. The receptor set was obtained from a woman between 70 and 85 years old with active or convalescent COVID-19.

The CDR3 sequence is CASSFPGAGGQYF. Written as DNA, the CDR3 is TGTGCCAGCAGTTTCCCTGGGGCAGGGGGCCAGTACTTC. The chain couples TRBV12-3 or TRBV12-4 to TRBJ2-5; 7 positions agree with TRBD1. J lost 10 bases, V lost 3 bases, and 8 bases had no gene match. There are 13 residues in the CDR3.

The rearrangement uses TRBV6-4 and TRBJ2-3; 8 nucleotides agree with TRBD1. In germline, CDR1 is MRHNA, CDR2 SNTAGT. V shed 6 bases and J 1 base; nucleotides not matched to a gene: 3. The CDR3 length is 14 residues. CDR3 sequence: CASRATGGTDTQYF. CDR3 DNA sequence: TGTGCCAGCAGGGCGACAGGGGGCACAGATACGCAGTATTTT.

This chain joins TRBV6-4 and TRBJ1-6; D call uncertain. CDR3 size: 14 residues. Germline CDR1 is MRHNA and CDR2 is SNTAGT. The V and J ends lost 2 bases and 4 bases respectively, with 6 bases between them. The CDR3 DNA follows: TGTGCCAGCAGTGACCGCCTATATAATTCACCCCTCCACTTT. This encodes CASSDRLYNSPLHF.

This rearrangement joins TRBV29-1 to TRBJ1-1; D ambiguous. Germline assignment: CDR1 SQVTM and CDR2 ANQGSEA. The CDR3 consists of 12 residues. The V end was cut by 3 bases, the J end by 8 bases, with 13 bases between. CDR3 bases: TGCAGCGTTGATGAGGGTAGGTACGAAGCTTTCTTT. Amino acids: CSVDEGRYEAFF. The full variable domain, completed using reference TRBV29-1 and TRBJ1-1, is SAVISQKPSRDICQRGTSLTIQCQVDSQVTMMFWYRQQPGQSLTLIATANQGSEATYESGFVIDKFPISRPNLTFSTLTVSNMSPEDSSIYLCSVDEGRYEAFFGQGTRLTVV.

The chain is built from TRBV6-5 and TRBJ1-6; 7 bases fit TRBD1. CDR3 size: 14 residues. CDR1 and CDR2 from the germline V gene are MNHEY and SVGAGI. The ends lost 2 bases at V and 7 bases at J; junction bases unmatched: 2. CDR3 bases: TGTGCCAGCAGTTACCGACAGGGCAATTCACCCCTCCACTTT. Its protein product is CASSYRQGNSPLHF.

The sample holds a few counts of this clone. The gene calls are TRBV18 and TRBJ2-7; D is ambiguous. CDR3 length: 15 residues. The V and J ends lost 1 base and 0 bases respectively, with 10 bases between them. The germline V gene encodes CDR1 KGHSH and CDR2 LQKENI. CDR3 protein: CASSPQTQASYEQYF. In DNA, the CDR3 is TGTGCCAGCTCACCACAGACCCAGGCCTCCTACGAGCAGTACTTC. The full variable domain, in which reference TRBV18 and TRBJ2-7 provide the parts outside the CDR3, is NAGVMQNPRHLVRRRGQEARLRCSPMKGHSHVYWYRQLPEEGLKFMVYLQKENIIDESGMPKERFSAEFPKEGPSILRIQQVVRGDSAAYFCASSPQTQASYEQYFGPGTRLTVT.

CDR3 amino acids: CASSLAGAETQYF. The CDR3 DNA reads as TGTGCCAGCAGCTTGGCCGGAGCAGAGACCCAGTACTTC. The V and J genes are TRBV5-4 and TRBJ2-5; no clear D gene. V lost 0 bases and J lost 4, with 7 bases in between. The germline V gene encodes CDR1 SGHNT and CDR2 YYREEE (reference sequence). This CDR3 has 13 amino acids.

The V gene is TRBV24-1, the J gene TRBJ2-1, with D possibly TRBD1 on 7 matching bases. The CDR3 has 16 residues. Germline CDR1 KGHDR, CDR2 SFDVKD. The V gene lost 6 bases and the J gene lost 0 bases, with 14 bases spanning the gap. This CDR3 reads CATSPPGGSSYNEQFF. CDR3 nucleotide sequence: TGTGCCACCAGTCCTCCAGGGGGGAGCTCCTACAATGAGCAGTTCTTC.

This chain joins TRBV19 and TRBJ2-7, with 11 bases identical to TRBD1. The CDR3 totals 13 residues. The germline gives CDR1 LNHDA, CDR2 SQIVND (reference sequence). V shed 7 bases, J shed 7 bases, and the junction held 6 bases outside the gene matches. The CDR3 is CASTGQGAQEQYF. CDR3 in DNA: TGTGCCAGTACCGGACAGGGGGCGCAGGAGCAGTACTTC.

This clone came up once. The chain joins TRBV6-6 to TRBJ1-1, with a weak D call TRBD1 (5 bases). Germline CDR1 and CDR2: MNHNY and SVGAGI (reference sequence). The CDR3 contains 14 residues. V gave up 4 bases and J gave up 7 bases, with 16 bases separating them. CDR3 protein: CASSWPPAQDEAFF. CDR3 nucleotides: TGTGCCAGCAGTTGGCCACCGGCACAGGATGAAGCTTTCTTT.

This chain joins TRBV5-1 and TRBJ1-5; D is possibly TRBD1 (5 bases). The V gene lost 5 bases and the J gene lost 11 bases, with 11 bases spanning the gap. The CDR3 runs to 11 residues. Germline V gene sequence: CDR1 SGHRS, CDR2 YFSETQ. This chain's CDR3 is CASRETGAQHF. The DNA of the CDR3 is TGCGCCAGCAGAGAAACGGGGGCCCAGCATTTT. Supplemented by reference TRBV5-1 and TRBJ1-5, the full variable domain reads KAGVTQTPRYLIKTRGQQVTLSCSPISGHRSVSWYQQTPGQGLQFLFEYFSETQRNKGNFPGRFSGRQFSNSRSEMNVSTLELGDSALYLCASRETGAQHFGDGTRLSIL.

This chain links TRBV10-1 with TRBJ2-2, with 9 bases matching TRBD2. V was pared by 6 bases and J by 4 bases, with 6 bases of the junction left unmatched. The length of the CDR3 is 15 residues. Looked up from germline, CDR1 is WNHNN and CDR2 is SYGVQD (reference sequence). CDR3 nucleotide sequence: TGCGCCAGCAGAGCGGGGGGCCGGGGCACCGGGGAGCTGTTTTTT. It encodes CASRAGGRGTGELFF.

The rearrangement links TRBV13 to TRBJ2-1, with 8 bases that match TRBD2. The CDR3 is made up of 15 amino acids. Germline-derived CDR1 and CDR2 are PRHDT and FYEKMQ (reference sequence). With V trimmed by 4 bases and J by 4 bases, 6 bases remained unmatched. The CDR3 is CASSSGGRVYNEQFF. The DNA for the CDR3 is TGTGCCAGCAGCTCGGGGGGGCGAGTTTACAATGAGCAGTTCTTC.